This TCR beta chain appears in the sequencing data of a study of T cells expressing NK-cell markers. From the 5' RACE reads, TCRdb lists one entry per CDR3 protein and no DNA. This sample contains some 600,000 distinct CDR3 sequences. From germline, CDR1 is DFQATT and CDR2 SNEGSKA (reference sequence). The CDR3 is 14 residues long. What was sequenced was blood T cells: a sorted CD56 or NKG2C T cell subset, CD4+ or CD8+ T cells, or bulk PBMC T cells (not recorded which). The TCR originated in a man between 18 and 29 years old in good health. V usage is TRBV20-1 and J usage is TRBJ1-6. The CDR3 is CSARDQGPYSPLHF.